This TCR beta chain stems from a study of regulatory T cells in long-lasting Graves disease. Building the TCR beta libraries relied on iRepertoire HTBI primers, and CDR3 regions underwent Arm-PCR. In TCRdb, the multiplex PCR reads were re-called with MiXCR into one record per CDR3 protein. This table has around 480,000 distinct CDR3 sequences, around 15% appearing once. Of note for this clonotype: With a much larger clone just one base away, this may be a read error.

Time point: newly diagnosed GD, antithyroid drugs for less than 3 months. Following extraction of RNA from PBMCs, that RNA was used to make the TCR library. The germline gives CDR1 DFQATT, CDR2 SNEGSKA (reference sequence). The CDR3 runs to 16 residues. V dropped 3 bases and J dropped 5 bases, with 20 bases sitting between them. These data were likewise used in another study, on T cells in Graves' hyperthyroidism and ophthalmopathy. Per that paper: The study excluded patients with uncontrolled infection, other autoimmune disease, pregnancy or lactation.

The rearrangement uses TRBV20-1 and TRBJ2-1, with D perhaps matching TRBD2 (5 bases). The receptor's source is a man aged 35-49 years with Graves disease. The sample in question was peripheral blood mononuclear cells (PBMCs), obtained at new diagnosis, from a patient treated with antithyroid drugs. The CDR3 region has the DNA TGCAGTGCTAGCCCAGCAGTATCGGGATCCCACAATGAGCAGTTCTTC. Amino acid sequence: CSASPAVSGSHNEQFF.